The clone carrying this T cell receptor beta chain appeared a few times. TCRdb reprocessed the 5' RACE reads with MiXCR, giving one entry per CDR3 protein. The sample has about 630,000 distinct CDR3 sequences, approximately 13% seen once. This record belongs to a study of T cells after yellow fever vaccination. This CDR3 spans 17 amino acids. CDR1 is KGHDR and CDR2 is SFDVKD in the germline V gene. With V trimmed by 4 bases and J by 2 bases, 7 bases remained unmatched. The chain is built from TRBV24-1 and TRBJ2-3, with 11 bases fitting TRBD2. The sample consisted of PBMCs, taken on the day of the yellow fever booster vaccination. The clonotype comes from a man aged 30 to 45 who received the YFV17D yellow fever vaccine. The chain's CDR3 is CATSDHRLAGTTDTQYF. The CDR3, as DNA: TGTGCCACCAGTGACCACAGACTAGCGGGAACCACAGATACGCAGTATTTT.